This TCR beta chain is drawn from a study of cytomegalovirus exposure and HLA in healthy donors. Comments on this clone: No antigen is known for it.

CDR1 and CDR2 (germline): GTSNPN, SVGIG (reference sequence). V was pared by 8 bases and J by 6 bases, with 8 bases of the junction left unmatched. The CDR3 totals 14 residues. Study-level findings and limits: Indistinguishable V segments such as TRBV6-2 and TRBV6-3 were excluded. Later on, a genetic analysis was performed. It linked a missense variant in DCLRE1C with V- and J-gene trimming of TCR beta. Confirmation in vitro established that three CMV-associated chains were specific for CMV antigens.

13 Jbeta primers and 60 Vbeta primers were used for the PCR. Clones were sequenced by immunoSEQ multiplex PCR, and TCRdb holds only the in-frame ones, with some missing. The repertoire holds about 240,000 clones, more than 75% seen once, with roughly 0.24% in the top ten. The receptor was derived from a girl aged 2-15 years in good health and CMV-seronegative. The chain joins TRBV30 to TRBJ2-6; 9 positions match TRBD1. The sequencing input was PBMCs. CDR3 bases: TGTGCCGTCTCACAGGGGGCGGTGGCCAACGTCCTGACTTTC. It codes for CAVSQGAVANVLTF. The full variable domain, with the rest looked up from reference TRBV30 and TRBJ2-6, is SQTIHQWPATLVQPVGSPLSLECTVEGTSNPNLYWYRQAAGRGLQLLFYSVGIGQISSEVPQNLSASRPQDRQFILSSKKLLLSDSGFYLCAVSQGAVANVLTFGAGSRLTVL.